This TCR beta chain was sequenced during a study of shared clonotypes between healthy human individuals. Study conclusions and caveats: Naive CD4 clonotypes overlapped across a handful of donors at around 4.8%. Represented genetic and exposure-history diversity was restricted by having few donors.

Sequenced by immunoSEQ multiplex PCR; TCRdb stores in-frame clones only, minus some. Of approximately 2.4 million clones listed, almost 96% are singletons. The junction had 7 bases not matched to a gene; V was cut back by 2 bases and J by 1 base. Germline CDR1 is GTSNPN and CDR2 is SVGIG (reference sequence). The CDR3 contains 16 residues. Of note for this clone: What it binds is not known.

Sequences were obtained from naive CD4+ T cells sorted from blood. Regarding subset: CD45RA+ positively selected. This chain uses TRBV30 with TRBJ1-5; TRBD1 aligns across 8 bases. The sequence came from a man younger than 30 in good health. Here the CDR3 reads CAWSRAGGESNQPQHF. As DNA, the CDR3 is TGTGCCTGGAGTAGGGCAGGGGGCGAAAGCAATCAGCCCCAGCATTTT.